What follows are 10 T cell receptor beta chains derived from one specimen sequenced in a study of T cells in Graves' hyperthyroidism and ophthalmopathy. RNA transcripts yielded amplified TCR beta CDR3 regions. Carried out on the TCR CDR3, a first-round RT-PCR used the HTBI primer set. TCRdb reprocessed the multiplex PCR reads with MiXCR, giving one entry per CDR3 protein. The table has around 490,000 distinct CDR3 sequences, about 20% seen once. Input material: blood. The origin of the receptors is a middle-aged man with Graves' ophthalmopathy.

This clonotype was recorded at least ten times. J is TRBJ2-7 and V is TRBV27, with 7 bases lining up with TRBD1. Germline CDR1 and CDR2: MNHEY and SMNVEV (reference sequence). J lost 7 bases, V lost 4 bases, and 19 bases had no gene match. CDR3 size: 17 residues. In DNA form, the CDR3 reads TGTGCCAGCAGTTCAGGGGGAAGGGCGGGCCCTTCGAGGGAGCAGTACTTC. Protein sequence: CASSSGGRAGPSREQYF.

This clonotype has ten or more counts. V and J are TRBV18 and TRBJ1-2, with TRBD1 as a possible D gene (6 bases). The V end lost 2 bases, the J end lost 4 bases, and 8 bases lay between the germline ends. In germline, CDR1 is KGHSH, CDR2 LQKENI. This CDR3 has 13 amino acids. The CDR3 sequence is CASSPDRIYGYTF. The CDR3 DNA follows: TGTGCCAGCTCACCAGACAGGATCTATGGCTACACCTTC.

This clonotype turned up a few times. The rearrangement joins TRBV7-9 to TRBJ2-2; 7 bases match TRBD2. This CDR3 comprises 14 residues. V trimming: 3 bases; J trimming: 7 bases; junction bases outside the gene matches: 5. Germline CDR1 reads SEHNR; CDR2 reads FQNEAQ (reference sequence). CDR3 amino acids: CASSLTSRGGELFF. CDR3 DNA sequence: TGTGCCAGCAGCTTGACTAGCCGGGGCGGGGAGCTGTTTTTT.

This clonotype has at least ten counts. The rearrangement joins TRBV5-1 to TRBJ1-1; 7 nucleotides agree with TRBD1. The V gene end was trimmed by 0 bases and the J gene end by 7 bases; junction bases not matched to a gene: 6. The length of the CDR3 is 14 residues. The V gene's germline CDR1 is SGHRS and CDR2 YFSETQ. In DNA form, the CDR3 reads TGCGCCAGCAGCTTGGCCGGGACAGTTGATGAAGCTTTCTTT. Residues: CASSLAGTVDEAFF.

The chain has TRBV5-1 and TRBJ2-5; TRBD2 matches at 8 bases. This CDR3 has 15 amino acids. Germline CDR1 reads SGHRS; CDR2 reads YFSETQ. The V gene end was trimmed by 4 bases and the J gene end by 5 bases; junction bases not matched to a gene: 10. The CDR3 DNA is TGCGCCAGCAGCCAAGCGGGGGAGTTAGGTGAGACCCAGTACTTC. Encoded protein: CASSQAGELGETQYF. Full variable domain (rest looked up from reference TRBV5-1 and TRBJ2-5): KAGVTQTPRYLIKTRGQQVTLSCSPISGHRSVSWYQQTPGQGLQFLFEYFSETQRNKGNFPGRFSGRQFSNSRSEMNVSTLELGDSALYLCASSQAGELGETQYFGPGTRLLVL.

Ten or more counts support this clonotype. V and J are TRBV12-3 or TRBV12-4 and TRBJ2-5; TRBD2 agrees at 7 bases. V shed 5 bases and J 4 bases; nucleotides not matched to a gene: 7. The CDR3 spans 14 residues. The DNA of the CDR3 is TGTGCCAGCAGTCCCAGGACTAGGGGAGAGACCCAGTACTTC. Amino acid sequence: CASSPRTRGETQYF.

The rearrangement links TRBV20-1 to TRBJ2-5; D is ambiguous. Deletions cut 5 bases from V and 5 bases from J, with 12 bases between. Germline CDR1 reads DFQATT; CDR2 reads SNEGSKA (reference sequence). The CDR3 runs to 12 residues. In nucleotides, the CDR3 is TGCAGTGCTTTTTGGGTGGGGGAGACCCAGTACTTC. It yields the protein CSAFWVGETQYF.

This clonotype has more than one count but fewer than ten. This chain joins TRBV6-2 or TRBV6-3 and TRBJ1-6, with D unclear. With 2 bases removed from V and 7 bases from J, the gap between germline ends came to 6 bases. This CDR3 has 13 residues. Germline V lookup: CDR1 MNHEY, CDR2 SVGEGT. The CDR3, as DNA: TGTGCCAGCAGTTACGATTGGAATTCACCCCTCCACTTT. The encoded protein is CASSYDWNSPLHF.

The gene calls are TRBV20-1 and TRBJ2-2; the match to TRBD2 covers 10 bases. CDR1 is DFQATT, CDR2 SNEGSKA, per germline (reference sequence). The CDR3 is 15 amino acids. Losses at the gene ends were 3 bases for V and 7 bases for J; bases not matched to a gene: 8. The CDR3, as DNA: TGCAGTGCTAGTTATCTAGCGGGAGCGGGCGGGGAGCTGTTTTTT. Protein: CSASYLAGAGGELFF.

The table lists this clonotype with many counts. The rearrangement links TRBV28 to TRBJ2-4, with 8 bases matching TRBD2. Germline CDR1 MDHEN, CDR2 SYDVKM. J gave up 3 bases and V 5 bases, and 12 bases lay outside the gene matches. The CDR3 runs 17 residues. The CDR3 here is CASSLPSAGAGKNIQYF. The DNA of the CDR3 is TGTGCCAGCAGTCTACCCTCAGCGGGAGCGGGCAAAAACATTCAGTACTTC.